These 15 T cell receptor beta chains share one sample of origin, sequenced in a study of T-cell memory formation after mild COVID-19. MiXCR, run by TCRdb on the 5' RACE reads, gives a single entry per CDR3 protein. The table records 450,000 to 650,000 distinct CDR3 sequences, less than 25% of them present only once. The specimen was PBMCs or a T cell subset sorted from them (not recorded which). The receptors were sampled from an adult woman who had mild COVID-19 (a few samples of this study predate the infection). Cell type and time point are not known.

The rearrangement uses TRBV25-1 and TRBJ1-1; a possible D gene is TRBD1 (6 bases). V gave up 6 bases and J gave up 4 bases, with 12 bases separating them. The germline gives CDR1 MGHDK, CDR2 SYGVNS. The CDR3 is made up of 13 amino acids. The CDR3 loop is CASSRGLGTEAFF. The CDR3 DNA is TGTGCCAGCAGCCGGGGGCTGGGCACTGAAGCTTTCTTT.

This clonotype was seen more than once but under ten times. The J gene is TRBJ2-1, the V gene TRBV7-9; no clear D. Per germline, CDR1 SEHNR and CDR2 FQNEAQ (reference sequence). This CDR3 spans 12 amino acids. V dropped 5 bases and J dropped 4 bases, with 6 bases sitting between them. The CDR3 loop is CASSKYYNEQFF. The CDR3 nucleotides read TGTGCCAGCAGCAAATATTACAATGAGCAGTTCTTC.

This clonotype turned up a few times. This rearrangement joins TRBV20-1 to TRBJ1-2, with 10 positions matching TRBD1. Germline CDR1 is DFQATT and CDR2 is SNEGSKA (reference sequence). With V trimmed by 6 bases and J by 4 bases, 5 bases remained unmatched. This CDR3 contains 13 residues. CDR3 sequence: CSAFGQGGYGYTF. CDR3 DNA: TGCAGTGCCTTCGGACAGGGGGGCTATGGCTACACCTTC.

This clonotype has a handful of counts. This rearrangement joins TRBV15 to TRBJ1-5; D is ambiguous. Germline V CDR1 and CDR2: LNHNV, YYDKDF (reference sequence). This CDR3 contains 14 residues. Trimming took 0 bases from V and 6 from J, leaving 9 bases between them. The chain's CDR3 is CATSRDKGFQPQHF. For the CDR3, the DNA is TGTGCCACCAGCAGAGATAAAGGGTTTCAGCCCCAGCATTTT.

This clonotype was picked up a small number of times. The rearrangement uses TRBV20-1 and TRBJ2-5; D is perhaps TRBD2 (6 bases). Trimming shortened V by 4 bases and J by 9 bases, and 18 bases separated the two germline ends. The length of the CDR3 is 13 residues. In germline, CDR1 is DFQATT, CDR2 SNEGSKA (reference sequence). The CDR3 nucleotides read TGCAGTGCTAAAGGCGGGGCCGTCGGGTCCCAGTACTTC. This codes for CSAKGGAVGSQYF.

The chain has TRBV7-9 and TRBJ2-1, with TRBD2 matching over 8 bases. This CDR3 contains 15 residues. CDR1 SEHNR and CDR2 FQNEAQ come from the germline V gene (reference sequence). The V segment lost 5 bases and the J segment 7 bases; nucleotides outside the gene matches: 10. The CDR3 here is CASSPWGGRFNEQFF. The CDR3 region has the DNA TGTGCCAGCAGCCCTTGGGGCGGGAGGTTTAATGAGCAGTTCTTC.

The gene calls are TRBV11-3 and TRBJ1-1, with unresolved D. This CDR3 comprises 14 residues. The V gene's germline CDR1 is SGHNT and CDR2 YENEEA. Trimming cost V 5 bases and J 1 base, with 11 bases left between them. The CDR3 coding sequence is TGTGCCAGCAGCCCTCTTCGGGGGAACACTGAAGCTTTCTTT. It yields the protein CASSPLRGNTEAFF.

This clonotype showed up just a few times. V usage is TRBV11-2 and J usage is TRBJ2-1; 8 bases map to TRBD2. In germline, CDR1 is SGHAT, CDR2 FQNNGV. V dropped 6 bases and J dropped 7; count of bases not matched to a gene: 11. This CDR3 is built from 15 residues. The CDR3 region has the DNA TGTGCCAGCAGAAACGGGACGGGAGGGGAGAATGAGCAGTTCTTC. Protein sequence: CASRNGTGGENEQFF.

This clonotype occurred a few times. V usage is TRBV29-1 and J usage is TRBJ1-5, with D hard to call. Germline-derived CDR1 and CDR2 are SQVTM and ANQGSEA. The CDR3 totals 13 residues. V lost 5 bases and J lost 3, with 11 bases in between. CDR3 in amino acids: CSVQTGDNQPQHF. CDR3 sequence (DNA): TGCAGCGTTCAGACCGGAGACAATCAGCCCCAGCATTTT.

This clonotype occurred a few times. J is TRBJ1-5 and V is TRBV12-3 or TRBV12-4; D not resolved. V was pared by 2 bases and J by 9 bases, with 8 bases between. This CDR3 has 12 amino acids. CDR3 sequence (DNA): TGTGCCAGCAGTTTATCCTCCGCGCCCCAGCATTTT. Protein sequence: CASSLSSAPQHF.

Here the CDR3 DNA reads TGTGCCATCAGTTCCGGGACTAGCGGGAACACCGGGGAGCTGTTTTTT. As protein: CAISSGTSGNTGELFF. V usage is TRBV10-3 and J usage is TRBJ2-2, with TRBD2 matching over 11 bases. Trimming removed 5 bases from V and 1 base from J; junction bases left unmatched: 3. Germline loops: CDR1 ENHRY, CDR2 SYGVKD. The CDR3 is 16 residues long.

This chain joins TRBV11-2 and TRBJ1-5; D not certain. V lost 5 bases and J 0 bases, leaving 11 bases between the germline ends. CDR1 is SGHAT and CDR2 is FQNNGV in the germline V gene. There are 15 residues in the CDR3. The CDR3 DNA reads TGTGCCAGCAGCCTAGGAGAAGTTAGCAATCAGCCCCAGCATTTT. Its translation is CASSLGEVSNQPQHF. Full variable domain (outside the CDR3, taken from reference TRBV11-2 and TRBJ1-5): EAGVAQSPRYKIIEKRQSVAFWCNPISGHATLYWYQQILGQGPKLLIQFQNNGVVDDSQLPKDRFSAERLKGVDSTLKIQPAKLEDSAVYLCASSLGEVSNQPQHFGDGTRLSIL.

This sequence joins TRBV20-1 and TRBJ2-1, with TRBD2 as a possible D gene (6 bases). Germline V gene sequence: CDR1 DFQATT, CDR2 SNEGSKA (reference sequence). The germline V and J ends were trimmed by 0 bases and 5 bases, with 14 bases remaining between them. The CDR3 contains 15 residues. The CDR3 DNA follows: TGCAGTGCTAGAGATATCGGACTACCCGACAATGAGCAGTTCTTC. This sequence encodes CSARDIGLPDNEQFF.

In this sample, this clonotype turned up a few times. In DNA form, the CDR3 reads TGTGCCAGCAGTTGGACTCCGACGAACACCGGGGAGCTGTTTTTT. Its protein is CASSWTPTNTGELFF. V and J are TRBV27 and TRBJ2-2; perhaps TRBD2 as D (5 bases). With 4 bases removed from V and 0 bases from J, the gap between germline ends came to 9 bases. CDR1 MNHEY and CDR2 SMNVEV come from the germline V gene (reference sequence). This CDR3 spans 15 amino acids.

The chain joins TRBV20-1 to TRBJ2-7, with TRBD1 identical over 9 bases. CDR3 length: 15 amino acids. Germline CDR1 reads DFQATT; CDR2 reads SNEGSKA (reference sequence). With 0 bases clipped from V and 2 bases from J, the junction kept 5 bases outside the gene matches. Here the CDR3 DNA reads TGCAGTGCTAGAGAGCCGGGACAGGGCACCTACGAGCAGTACTTC. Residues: CSAREPGQGTYEQYF.